This TCR beta chain appears in the sequencing data of a study of vaccination and CD4 T cells after COVID-19. Study-level background: Sampling post-COVID took place a median 101 days after diagnosis (range 35 to 161).

Trimming pared 8 bases from V and 7 bases from J, leaving 12 bases between. This CDR3 region has 12 residues. On this clonotype itself: Its antigen is currently unknown.

With the Oncomine TCR Beta short-read assay, DNA from cultured CD4+ T cells was sequenced. TCRdb reanalysed the PCR reads using MiXCR and keeps one entry per CDR3 protein. This table has over 8,500 distinct CDR3 sequences, roughly 43% appearing once. This sample's treatment: roughly ten-day PBMC culture with coronavirus spike peptide pools or control peptides (ViraFEST assay). Overall study results and limits: Convalescent patients gained a median approximately 88% of their reactive clones only post-vaccination.

This clonotype was obtained from a human donor who had recovered from COVID-19. Material: CD4+ T cells from blood, cultured in vitro. V gene TRBV12-3 or TRBV12-4 combines with J gene TRBJ1-5, with D possibly being TRBD1 (6 bases). CDR3 in amino acids: CASSGDGQPQHF. In DNA form, the CDR3 reads TGTGCCAGCTCAGGGGACGGACAGCCCCAGCATTTT.